This TCR beta chain was captured by sequencing in a study of T-cell memory formation after mild COVID-19. CDR1 is MGHRA and CDR2 is YSYEKL in the germline V gene. Trimming shortened V by 6 bases and J by 2 bases, and 10 bases separated the two germline ends. CDR3 length: 13 residues. As regards this clonotype: Its antigen is undetermined.

MiXCR, applied by TCRdb to the 5' RACE reads, yields one record per CDR3 protein. The sample lists about 13,000 distinct CDR3 sequences, about 17% occurring once. Findings and limits, study-wide: CD4+ contracting clones lay mainly in CM and EM, CD8+ ones in EMRA.

Sequenced sample: PBMCs or a T cell subset sorted from them (not recorded which). The chain joins TRBV4-1 to TRBJ1-1; the D is unclear. This clonotype originated in a man aged 18 to 29 who had mild COVID-19 (a few samples of this study predate the infection). Cell type and time point are not known. The CDR3 here is CASSRTRNTEAFF. The CDR3 DNA reads TGCGCCAGCAGTCGCACAAGAAACACTGAAGCTTTCTTT.